The clone carrying this T cell receptor beta chain appeared many times. What it recognizes is unknown. The data derive from a study of neurological immune-mediated disorders. Over 180 million TCR-beta sequences (from 15-18 subjects) were yielded by each sequencing run. Using its own MiXCR run on the 5' RACE reads, TCRdb lists one record per CDR3 protein. The sample includes around 20,000 distinct CDR3 sequences, roughly an eighth seen only once; the top ten take 13%. Broader study findings: HTLV-1-associated myelopathy had the most TCR clonal expansion, whereas multiple sclerosis had the least (lower than in healthy controls).

The sample consisted of PBMCs. This sequence originates from a woman aged 60-75 years with HTLV-1-associated myelopathy (HAM/TSP).

The DNA for the CDR3 is TGTGCCAGCAGTTTAGCGCTCAGTAGCGGGAGTAATGAGCAGTTCTTC. The encoded protein is CASSLALSSGSNEQFF. V usage is TRBV12-3 or TRBV12-4 and J usage is TRBJ2-1, with 9 bases identical to TRBD2. The CDR3 has 16 amino acids. Unmatched junction bases numbered 7, after V lost 0 bases and J lost 7 bases.